Listed here is a single T cell receptor (beta chain). Its specificity is unknown. Control samples came 1 year after myeloablative marrow transplants with methotrexate plus calcineurin inhibitor. This entry is derived from a study of T cells after posttransplantation cyclophosphamide. Study outcomes and limitations: Tissue-infiltrating T cells from skin or gut overlapped little with blood T cells. After PTCy, TRB diversity resembled that of CNI/methotrexate controls. Donor CD8+ memory clones often dominated recipient blood repertoires at later times.

This CDR3 is 14 amino acids long. The germline V gene encodes CDR1 MNHNY and CDR2 SVGAGI (reference sequence). V shed 2 bases, J shed 7 bases, and the junction held 5 bases outside the gene matches. Profiling relied on immunoSEQ multiplex PCR, and the TCRdb table lists in-frame clones only, not all of them. The repertoire holds around 9,400 clones, with approximately 88% as singletons. The receptor's source is a male patient between 45 and 59 years old who received an allogeneic stem cell transplant from an unrelated donor, was CMV-positive, and had chronic GVHD only. Some T cells may possibly be graft donor cells. The sample in question was PBMCs, obtained about 67 weeks after allogeneic stem cell transplant with calcineurin inhibitor and methotrexate. The chain couples TRBV6-6 to TRBJ2-1, with 7 bases aligning to TRBD2. The CDR3 DNA reads TGTGCCAGCAGTTACAGCGGGGCGGGAAATGAGCAGTTCTTC. Its protein product is CASSYSGAGNEQFF.